This TCR beta chain came from a study of cytomegalovirus exposure and HLA in healthy donors. Whole-study findings and limits: Previous analysis showed most TCR beta V segments were productive about 87% or about 30% of the time.

The PCR made use of 60 Vbeta and 13 Jbeta primers. Sequenced by immunoSEQ multiplex PCR; TCRdb stores in-frame clones only, minus some. This table has about 160,000 clones, around 84% appearing once. Germline CDR1 reads SGHTS; CDR2 reads YDEGEE. This CDR3 region has 16 residues. V was trimmed by 3 bases and J by 2 bases, leaving 17 bases between them. Remarks on this clone: What it binds is not known.

Sequencing used PBMCs. This rearrangement joins TRBV5-8 to TRBJ1-1; D remains ambiguous. The source is a male donor in good health and CMV-seropositive. The CDR3 coding sequence is TGTGCCAGCAGCTCAAGCTACAGTATCCCTAACACTGAAGCTTTCTTT. Protein sequence: CASSSSYSIPNTEAFF. The full variable domain, with the rest looked up from reference TRBV5-8 and TRBJ1-1, is EAGVTQSPTHLIKTRGQQATLRCSPISGHTSVYWYQQALGLGLQFLLWYDEGEERNRGNFPPRFSGRQFPNYSSELNVNALELEDSALYLCASSSSYSIPNTEAFFGQGTRLTVV.